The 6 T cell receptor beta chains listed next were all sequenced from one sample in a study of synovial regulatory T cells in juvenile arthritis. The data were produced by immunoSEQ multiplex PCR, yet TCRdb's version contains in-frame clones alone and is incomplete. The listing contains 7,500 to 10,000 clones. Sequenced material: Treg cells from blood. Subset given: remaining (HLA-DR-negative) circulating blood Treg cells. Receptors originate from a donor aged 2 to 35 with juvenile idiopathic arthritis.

The CDR3: CASSRDWLNEQFF. The V call is TRBV11-2, the J call TRBJ2-1; the D call from TCRdb, TRBD2, cannot be confirmed without DNA. Germline CDR1 is SGHAT and CDR2 is FQNNGV. The CDR3 has 13 residues. DNA for this receptor is not on file. Variable domain in full (rest from reference TRBV11-2 and TRBJ2-1): EAGVAQSPRYKIIEKRQSVAFWCNPISGHATLYWYQQILGQGPKLLIQFQNNGVVDDSQLPKDRFSAERLKGVDSTLKIQPAKLEDSAVYLCASSRDWLNEQFFGPGTRLTVL.

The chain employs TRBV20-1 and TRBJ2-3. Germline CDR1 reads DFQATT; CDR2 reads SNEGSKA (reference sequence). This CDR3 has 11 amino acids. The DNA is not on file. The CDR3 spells CSARKTDTQYF.

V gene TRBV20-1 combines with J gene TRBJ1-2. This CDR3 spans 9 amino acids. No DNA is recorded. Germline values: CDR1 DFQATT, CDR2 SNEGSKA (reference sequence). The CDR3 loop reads CSANYGYTF.

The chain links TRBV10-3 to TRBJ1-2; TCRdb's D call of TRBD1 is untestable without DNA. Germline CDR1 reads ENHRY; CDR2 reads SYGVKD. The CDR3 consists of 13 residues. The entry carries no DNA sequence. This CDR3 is CAISAGQVYGYTF.

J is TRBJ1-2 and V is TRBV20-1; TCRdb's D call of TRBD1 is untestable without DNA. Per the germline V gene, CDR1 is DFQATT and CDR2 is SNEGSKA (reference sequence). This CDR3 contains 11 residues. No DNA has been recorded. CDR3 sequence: CSAQGNYGYTF.

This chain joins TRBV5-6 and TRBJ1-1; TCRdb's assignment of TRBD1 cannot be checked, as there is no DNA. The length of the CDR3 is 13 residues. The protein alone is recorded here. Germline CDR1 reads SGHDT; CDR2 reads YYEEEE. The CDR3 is CASSPMGPSEAFF.